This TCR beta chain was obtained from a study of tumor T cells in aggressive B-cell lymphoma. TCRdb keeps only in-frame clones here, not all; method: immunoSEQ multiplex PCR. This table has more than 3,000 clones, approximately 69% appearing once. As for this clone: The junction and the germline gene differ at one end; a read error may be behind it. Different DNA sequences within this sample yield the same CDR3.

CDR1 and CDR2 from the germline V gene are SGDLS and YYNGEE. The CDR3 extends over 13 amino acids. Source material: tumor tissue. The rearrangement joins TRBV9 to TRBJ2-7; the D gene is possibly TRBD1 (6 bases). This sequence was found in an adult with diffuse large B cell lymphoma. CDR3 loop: CASSVDAGDEQYF. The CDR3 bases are TGTGCCAGCAGCGTAGACGCAGGGGACGAGCAGTATTTC.